This T cell receptor (beta chain) derives from a study of identical twins. The study, taken as a whole, reports: Partial confounding of zero-insertion analyses by invariant MAIT and iNKT cells was possible.

TCRdb re-derived calls from the 5' RACE reads in MiXCR, one entry per CDR3 protein. This table has approximately 700,000 distinct CDR3 sequences, roughly 20% appearing once. This clonotype was observed a few times. What it binds is not known. From germline, CDR1 is KGHSH and CDR2 LQKENI. The V end lost 6 bases, the J end lost 2 bases, and 16 bases lay between the germline ends. The CDR3 sequence is 15 residues long. The data were also submitted as part of a second study, on T cells expressing NK-cell markers. As that report states: Seven HCMV-seropositive donors and one seronegative donor made up the eight sequenced donors. No clear determination of HCMV specificity was made for expanded NKG2C+ T cell clones.

The V gene is TRBV18, the J gene TRBJ1-2; tentative D call: TRBD1 (6 bases). The specimen sequenced was PBMCs. The clonotype was recovered from a woman under 30 in good health. The CDR3 DNA sequence: TGTGCCAGCTCCGCGCTCGGACAGCCAAACTATGGCTACACCTTC. Protein product: CASSALGQPNYGYTF. The full variable domain, completed using reference TRBV18 and TRBJ1-2, is NAGVMQNPRHLVRRRGQEARLRCSPMKGHSHVYWYRQLPEEGLKFMVYLQKENIIDESGMPKERFSAEFPKEGPSILRIQQVVRGDSAAYFCASSALGQPNYGYTFGSGTRLTVV.